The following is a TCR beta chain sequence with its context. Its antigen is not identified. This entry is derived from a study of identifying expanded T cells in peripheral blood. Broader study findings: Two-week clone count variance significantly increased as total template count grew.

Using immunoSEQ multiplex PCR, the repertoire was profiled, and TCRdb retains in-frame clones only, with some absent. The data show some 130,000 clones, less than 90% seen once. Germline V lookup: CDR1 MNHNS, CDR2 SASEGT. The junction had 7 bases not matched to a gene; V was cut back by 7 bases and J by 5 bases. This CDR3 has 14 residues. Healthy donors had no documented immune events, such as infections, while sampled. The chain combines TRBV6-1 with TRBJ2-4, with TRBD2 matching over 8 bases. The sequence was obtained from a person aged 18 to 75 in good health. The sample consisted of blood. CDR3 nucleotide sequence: TGTGCCAGCACTCCGGGGGGGGCTGAAAACATTCAGTACTTC. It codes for CASTPGGAENIQYF.